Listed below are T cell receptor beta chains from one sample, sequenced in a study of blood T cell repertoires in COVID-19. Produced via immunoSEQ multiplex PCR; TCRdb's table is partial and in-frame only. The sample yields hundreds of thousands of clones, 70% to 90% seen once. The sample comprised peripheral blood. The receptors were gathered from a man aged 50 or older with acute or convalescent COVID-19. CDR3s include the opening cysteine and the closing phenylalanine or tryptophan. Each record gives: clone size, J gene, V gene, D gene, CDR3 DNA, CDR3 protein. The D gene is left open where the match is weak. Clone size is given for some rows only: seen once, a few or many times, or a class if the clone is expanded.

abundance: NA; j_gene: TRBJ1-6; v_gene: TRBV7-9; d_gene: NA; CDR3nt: TGTGCCAGCAGCTTAGTTTCAGTGGGAGTTTCACCCCTCCACTTT; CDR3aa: CASSLVSVGVSPLHF
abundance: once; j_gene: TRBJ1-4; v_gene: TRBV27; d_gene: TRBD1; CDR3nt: TGTGCCAGCGGACTCATTGGACAGGGGCAGGGCGAAAAACTGTTTTTT; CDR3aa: CASGLIGQGQGEKLFF
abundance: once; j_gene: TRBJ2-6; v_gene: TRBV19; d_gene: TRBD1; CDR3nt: TGTGCCACCAATTCGAGGGGGCTTCGATCTGGGGCCAACGTCCTGACTTTC; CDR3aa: CATNSRGLRSGANVLTF
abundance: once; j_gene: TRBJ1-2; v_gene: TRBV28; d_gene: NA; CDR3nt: TGTGCCAGCAGTTTAGCGGGCAGCGGCAACTATGGCTACACCTTC; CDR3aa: CASSLAGSGNYGYTF
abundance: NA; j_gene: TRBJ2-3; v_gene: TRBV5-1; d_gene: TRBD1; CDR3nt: TGCGCCAGCATCCGGACAGGGCCCCCAGATACGCAGTATTTT; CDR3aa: CASIRTGPPDTQYF
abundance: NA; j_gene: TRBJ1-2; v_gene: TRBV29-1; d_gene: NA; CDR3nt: TGCAGCGTTGAAGTCCTCTATGGCTACACCTTC; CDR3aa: CSVEVLYGYTF
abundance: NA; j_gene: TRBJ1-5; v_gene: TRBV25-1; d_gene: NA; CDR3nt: TGTGCCAGCAGTGAAGCCGGTGATAGCAATCAGCCCCAGCATTTT; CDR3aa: CASSEAGDSNQPQHF
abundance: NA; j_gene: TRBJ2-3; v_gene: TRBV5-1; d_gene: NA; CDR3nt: TGCGCCAGCAGCGGGAAAGGACTGACTCGAGCAGATACGCAGTATTTT; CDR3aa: CASSGKGLTRADTQYF
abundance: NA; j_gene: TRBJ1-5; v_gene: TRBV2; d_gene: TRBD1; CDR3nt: TGTGCCAGCAGTGATGGAGACAGGGCATATAGCAATCAGCCCCAGCATTTT; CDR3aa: CASSDGDRAYSNQPQHF
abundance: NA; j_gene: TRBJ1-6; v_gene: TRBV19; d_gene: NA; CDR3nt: TGTGCCAGTAGTATAACGGGAAACTCACCCCTCCACTTT; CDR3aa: CASSITGNSPLHF
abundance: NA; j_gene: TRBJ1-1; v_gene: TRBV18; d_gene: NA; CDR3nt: TGTGCCAGCTCACCTCTTGGACAAATCACTGAAGCTTTCTTT; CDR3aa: CASSPLGQITEAFF
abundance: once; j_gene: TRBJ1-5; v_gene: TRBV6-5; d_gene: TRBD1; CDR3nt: TGTGCCGGGGGAGGGGGACAGGGGTTTCTAAAGCCCCAGCATTTT; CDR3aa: CAGGGGQGFLKPQHF
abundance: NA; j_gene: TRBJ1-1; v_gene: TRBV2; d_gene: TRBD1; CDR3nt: TGTGCCAGCAGTCTAGGACAGGGGAGGAACACTGAAGCTTTCTTT; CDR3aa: CASSLGQGRNTEAFF
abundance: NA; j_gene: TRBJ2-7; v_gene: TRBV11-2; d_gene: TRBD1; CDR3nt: TGTGCCAGCAGCTTAGTAAGGGACAGCTCCTACGAGCAGTACTTC; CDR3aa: CASSLVRDSSYEQYF
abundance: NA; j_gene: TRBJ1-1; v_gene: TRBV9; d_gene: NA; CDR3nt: TGTGCCAGCAGCGTAGGTGGGGGGGTTAACGAAGCTTTCTTT; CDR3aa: CASSVGGGVNEAFF
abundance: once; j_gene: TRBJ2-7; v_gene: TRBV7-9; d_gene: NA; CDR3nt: TGTGCCAGCAGCTTGCCCTCTGGAGGTTCCTACGAGCAGTACTTC; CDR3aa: CASSLPSGGSYEQYF
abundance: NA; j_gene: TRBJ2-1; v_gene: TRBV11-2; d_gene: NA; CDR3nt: TGTGCCAGCAGCTTAGGCCCGGGGATCTCCTACAATGAGCAGTTCTTC; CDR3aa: CASSLGPGISYNEQFF
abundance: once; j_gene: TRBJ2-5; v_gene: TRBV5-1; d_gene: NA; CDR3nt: TGCGCCAGCAGCTTGGAAGGGGGGGAAGAGACCCAGTACTTC; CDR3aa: CASSLEGGEETQYF
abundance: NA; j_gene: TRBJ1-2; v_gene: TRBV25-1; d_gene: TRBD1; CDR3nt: TGTGCCAGCAGTGAAGGACAGGGCTATGGCTACACCTTC; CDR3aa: CASSEGQGYGYTF
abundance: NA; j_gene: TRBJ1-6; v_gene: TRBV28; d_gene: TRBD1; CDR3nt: TGTGCCAGCATCCTCCGACAGGGGGTAAGTTCACCCCTCCACTTT; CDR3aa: CASILRQGVSSPLHF
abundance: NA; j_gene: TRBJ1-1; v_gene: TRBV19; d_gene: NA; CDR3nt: TGTGCCAGTAGTTTAAACCAGGGGCCGAGGTACACTGAAGCTTTCTTT; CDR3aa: CASSLNQGPRYTEAFF
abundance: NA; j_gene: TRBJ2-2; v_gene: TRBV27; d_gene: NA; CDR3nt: TGTGCCAGCAGTTCGCAGGTCCACACCGGGGAGCTGTTTTTT; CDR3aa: CASSSQVHTGELFF
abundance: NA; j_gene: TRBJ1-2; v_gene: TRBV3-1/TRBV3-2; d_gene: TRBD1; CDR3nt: TGTGCCAGCAGCCAAGGGGCAGGGGGAATATATGGCTACACCTTC; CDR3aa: CASSQGAGGIYGYTF
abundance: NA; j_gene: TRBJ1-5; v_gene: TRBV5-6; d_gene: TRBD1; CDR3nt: TGTGCCAGCAGCTTGGGGGGACAGGGGGCAGGGCCCCAGCATTTT; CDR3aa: CASSLGGQGAGPQHF
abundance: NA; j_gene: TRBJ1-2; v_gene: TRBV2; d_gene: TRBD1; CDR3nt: TGTGCCAGCAGCATGACAGGGGTGACTGGCTACACCTTC; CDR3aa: CASSMTGVTGYTF
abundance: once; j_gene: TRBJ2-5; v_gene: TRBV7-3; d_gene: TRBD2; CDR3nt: TGTGCCAGCAGCCCGGGACTAGCGGGGGGAGAGACCCAGTACTTC; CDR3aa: CASSPGLAGGETQYF
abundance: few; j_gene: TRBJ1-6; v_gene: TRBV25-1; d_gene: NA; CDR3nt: TGTGCCAGCAGTGCGACTTATAATTCACCCCTCCACTTT; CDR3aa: CASSATYNSPLHF
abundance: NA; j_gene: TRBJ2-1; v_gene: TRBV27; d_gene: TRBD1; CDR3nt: TGTGCCAGCAGTTTATCAGGACAGGGGGGCAATGAGCAGTTCTTC; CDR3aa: CASSLSGQGGNEQFF
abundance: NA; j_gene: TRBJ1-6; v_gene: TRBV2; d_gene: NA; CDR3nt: TGTGCCAGCAGTGATAGTGCAAACTATAATTCACCCCTCCACTTT; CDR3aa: CASSDSANYNSPLHF
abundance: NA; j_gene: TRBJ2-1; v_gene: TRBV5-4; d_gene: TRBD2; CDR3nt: TGTGCCAGCGCCTTTGGAGGGAGGGGTACATACAATGAGCAGTTCTTC; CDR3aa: CASAFGGRGTYNEQFF
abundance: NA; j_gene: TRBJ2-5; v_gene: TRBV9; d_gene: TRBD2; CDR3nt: TGTGCCAGCAGCGTACGCGGGGGCCAAGAGACCCAGTACTTC; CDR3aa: CASSVRGGQETQYF
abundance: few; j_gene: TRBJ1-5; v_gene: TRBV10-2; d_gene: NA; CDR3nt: TGCGCCAGCAGTGTAAGGGAGGATCAGCCCCAGCATTTT; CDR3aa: CASSVREDQPQHF
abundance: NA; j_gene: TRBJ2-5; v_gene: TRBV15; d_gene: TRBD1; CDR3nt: TGTGCCACCAGCAGAGGGAACAGGGGGACAGGGGGCATCGAGACCCAGTACTTC; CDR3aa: CATSRGNRGTGGIETQYF
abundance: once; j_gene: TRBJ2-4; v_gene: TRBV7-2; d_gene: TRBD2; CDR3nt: TGTGCCAGCAGCTCCTCAAGGGCGGGGGGGCTTAACATTCAGTACTTC; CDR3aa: CASSSSRAGGLNIQYF
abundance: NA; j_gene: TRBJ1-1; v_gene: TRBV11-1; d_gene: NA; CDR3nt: TGTGCCAGCAGCTTCCGTAGAAACACTGAAGCTTTCTTT; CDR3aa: CASSFRRNTEAFF
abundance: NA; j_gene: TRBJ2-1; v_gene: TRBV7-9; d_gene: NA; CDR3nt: TGTGCCAGCAGCTTAGGACAGGCCTACAATGAGCAGTTCTTC; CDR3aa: CASSLGQAYNEQFF
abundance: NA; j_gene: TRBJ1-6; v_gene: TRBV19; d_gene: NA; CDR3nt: TGTGCCAGTAGTATCCGGACACCTAATTCACCCCTCCACTTT; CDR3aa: CASSIRTPNSPLHF